This T cell receptor beta chain was sequenced in a study of blood T cell repertoires in COVID-19. At the level of the study: Samples taken during acute and convalescent COVID-19 were collected in the United States, Italy and Spain. In each case, the material was cDNA or gDNA derived from T cells, B-cell-depleted T cells, or PBMCs.

The ends were cut back, 0 bases at V and 14 bases at J, with 17 bases in the middle. The CDR3 loop spans 14 amino acids. Germline V gene lookup returns CDR1 KGHDR and CDR2 SFDVKD. The data were produced by immunoSEQ multiplex PCR, yet TCRdb's version contains in-frame clones alone and is incomplete. This sample has 7,000 to 9,000 clones, with roughly four fifths found just once. This rearrangement joins TRBV24-1 to TRBJ2-3, with D perhaps matching TRBD1 (5 bases). The clonotype originates from a human donor in a cohort sampled during active COVID-19. Source material: peripheral blood. The CDR3 region is CATSDLEDTSELYF. DNA of the CDR3: TGTGCCACCAGTGATTTGGAGGACACGTCCGAACTGTATTTT.